Here is one T cell receptor beta chain with its context. These data originate in a study of blood T cell repertoires in COVID-19. The repertoire was sequenced with immunoSEQ multiplex PCR; TCRdb's copy has only in-frame clones and lacks some. Of 110,000 or so clones detected, approximately 88% appear once; the ten largest clones hold over 7.5%. In germline, CDR1 is SGHDN, CDR2 FVKESK. The CDR3 totals 14 residues. The germline V and J ends were trimmed by 3 bases and 3 bases, with 11 bases remaining between them. The clonotype originates from a woman in her thirties or forties with acute or convalescent COVID-19. This rearrangement joins TRBV14 to TRBJ1-1, with no clear D. The sample consisted of peripheral blood. The DNA for the CDR3 is TGTGCCAGCAGCCAGCTAGGGCGGGACACTGAAGCTTTCTTT. Amino acid sequence: CASSQLGRDTEAFF.